Below, 29 T cell receptor beta chains from the same sample are listed, as sequenced in a study of blood T cell repertoires in COVID-19. The repertoire was sequenced with immunoSEQ multiplex PCR; TCRdb's copy has only in-frame clones and lacks some. The sample includes about 190,000 clones, around 86% seen only once; the top ten take approximately 23%. The source material was PBMCs or T cells enriched from blood (not recorded which). These receptors were collected from a woman in her 40s in a cohort exposed to, infected with or recovered from COVID-19 (not recorded which).

The chain has TRBV10-3 and TRBJ1-2; D is perhaps TRBD1 (6 bases). The V gene's germline CDR1 is ENHRY and CDR2 SYGVKD. The V gene lost 9 bases and the J gene lost 2 bases, with 13 bases spanning the gap. The CDR3 is 13 residues long. The CDR3 DNA reads TGTGCCATATGGTCAGGGGCGAACTATGGCTACACCTTC. It is translated as CAIWSGANYGYTF.

The chain couples TRBV5-1 to TRBJ1-4, with 9 bases fitting TRBD1. Trimming cost V 4 bases and J 8 bases; bases outside gene matches: 9. Per the germline V gene, CDR1 is SGHRS and CDR2 is YFSETQ. This CDR3 has 15 amino acids. CDR3 loop: CASSDIQGAEEKLFF. The CDR3 region has the DNA TGCGCCAGCAGCGATATACAGGGGGCAGAGGAAAAACTGTTTTTT.

This clone was counted only a few times. The chain links TRBV6-5 to TRBJ2-2, with 9 nucleotides matching TRBD2. V lost 7 bases to trimming and J lost 7 bases; unmatched junction nucleotides: 7. The CDR3 contains 14 residues. The germline CDR1 and CDR2 sequences are MNHEY and SVGAGI. CDR3 nucleotides: TGTGCCAGCATCGGCGGGGGGGCTGGCGGGGAGCTGTTTTTT. This sequence encodes CASIGGGAGGELFF.

This clone was observed once. This chain links TRBV4-1 with TRBJ2-1; D possibly corresponds to TRBD2 (6 bases). CDR3 length: 15 residues. CDR1 MGHRA and CDR2 YSYEKL come from the germline V gene. V was shortened by 5 bases and J by 1 base, with 12 bases between the two germline ends. The CDR3 coding sequence is TGCGCCAGCAGCGAACGAAGCGGGTCCTACAATGAGCAGTTCTTC. Translation gives CASSERSGSYNEQFF.

CDR3 nucleotide sequence: TGTGCCAGCACCCCCGGAGGAATGAACACTGAAGCTTTCTTT. Protein product: CASTPGGMNTEAFF. V gene TRBV7-9 combines with J gene TRBJ1-1; D gene uncertain. V lost 7 bases and J 0 bases, leaving 12 bases between the germline ends. This CDR3 has 14 amino acids. The germline V gene encodes CDR1 SEHNR and CDR2 FQNEAQ (reference sequence).

The chain has TRBV7-2 and TRBJ2-1; 7 nucleotides match TRBD2. This CDR3 has 13 residues. Germline loops: CDR1 SGHTA, CDR2 FQGNSA. V shed 5 bases, J shed 9 bases, and the junction held 7 bases outside the gene matches. CDR3 coding DNA: TGTGCCAGCAGCCCGGGACTAAACAGTGAGCAGTTCTTC. Amino acid sequence: CASSPGLNSEQFF.

V and J are TRBV6-5 and TRBJ1-1; no firm D call. Germline V gene lookup returns CDR1 MNHEY and CDR2 SVGAGI. With 6 bases removed from V and 3 bases from J, the gap between germline ends came to 11 bases. CDR3 length: 13 residues. This CDR3 reads CASSPLVYTEAFF. The DNA of the CDR3 is TGTGCCAGCAGCCCCCTAGTTTACACTGAAGCTTTCTTT.

This clone showed up just a few times. This rearrangement joins TRBV10-2 to TRBJ1-2; 7 positions match TRBD1. Trimming removed 2 bases from V and 8 bases from J; junction bases left unmatched: 11. CDR3 length: 15 residues. Looked up from germline, CDR1 is WSHSY and CDR2 is SAAADI. The CDR3 loop reads CASSETRQGIGGYTF. DNA for the CDR3: TGCGCCAGCAGTGAGACGAGACAGGGAATCGGCGGCTACACCTTC.

The chain joins TRBV14 to TRBJ1-2; D is ambiguous. The CDR3 covers 12 residues. The germline V gene has CDR1 SGHDN and CDR2 FVKESK. V lost 2 bases to trimming and J lost 8 bases, with 9 bases between them. The CDR3 sequence: CASSQRGGGYTF. The CDR3 nucleotides read TGTGCCAGCAGCCAACGGGGAGGCGGCTACACCTTC.

The chain has TRBV25-1 and TRBJ2-7; 9 nucleotides match TRBD1. Losses at the gene ends were 1 base for V and 5 bases for J; bases not matched to a gene: 9. The germline gives CDR1 MGHDK, CDR2 SYGVNS. The length of the CDR3 is 16 residues. The chain's CDR3 is CASSELRPQGAHEQYF. CDR3 nucleotides: TGTGCCAGCAGTGAATTAAGACCACAGGGGGCCCACGAGCAGTACTTC.

V gene TRBV4-3 combines with J gene TRBJ2-7, with a possible D match to TRBD1 (6 bases). V lost 3 bases and J lost 0, with 12 bases in between. Per germline, CDR1 LGHNA and CDR2 YSLEER. CDR3 length: 15 amino acids. DNA for the CDR3: TGCGCCAGCAGCCATTCGACAGGCAGCTCCTACGAGCAGTACTTC. This encodes CASSHSTGSSYEQYF.

The chain couples TRBV5-4 to TRBJ1-1, with TRBD1 identical over 9 bases. The CDR3 length is 14 residues. CDR1 is SGHNT, CDR2 YYREEE, per germline (reference sequence). J gave up 3 bases and V 2 bases, and 2 bases lay outside the gene matches. CDR3 protein: CASSFGDRDTEAFF. As DNA, the CDR3 is TGTGCCAGCAGCTTTGGGGACAGGGACACTGAAGCTTTCTTT.

The rearrangement joins TRBV12-3 or TRBV12-4 to TRBJ2-7; D gene unclear. The CDR3 runs 11 residues. The ends were cut back, 3 bases at V and 6 bases at J, with 6 bases in the middle. The CDR3 nucleotides are TGTGCCAGCAGTTTTATGAGCGAGCAGTACTTC. It codes for CASSFMSEQYF.

This chain uses TRBV11-3 with TRBJ2-4, with 12 bases lining up with TRBD1. V was clipped by 5 bases and J by 1 base; unmatched bases: 12. This CDR3 is built from 19 residues. CDR1 and CDR2 from the germline V gene are SGHNT and YENEEA. The CDR3 DNA is TGTGCCAGCAGCCCCCACCCGGGACAGGGGGCGGGGGCCAAAAACATTCAGTACTTC. Amino acids: CASSPHPGQGAGAKNIQYF. Variable domain in full (rest from reference TRBV11-3 and TRBJ2-4): EAGVVQSPRYKIIEKKQPVAFWCNPISGHNTLYWYLQNLGQGPELLIRYENEEAVDDSQLPKDRFSAERLKGVDSTLKIQPAELGDSAVYLCASSPHPGQGAGAKNIQYFGAGTRLSVL.

The chain has TRBV5-5 and TRBJ1-5; D is perhaps TRBD1 (5 bases). The CDR3 is 13 residues long. Germline CDR1 and CDR2: SGHKS and YYEKEE (reference sequence). V was cut by 0 bases and J by 6 bases, with 7 bases left in between. DNA of the CDR3: TGTGCCAGCAGCTTGGCAAGGGGTCAGCCCCAGCATTTT. Translated, it gives CASSLARGQPQHF.

The rearrangement links TRBV7-8 to TRBJ1-6, with D perhaps TRBD1 (5 bases). This CDR3 contains 17 residues. V was clipped by 2 bases and J by 8 bases, with 19 bases between them. Germline assignment: CDR1 SGHVS and CDR2 FQNEAQ. CDR3 nucleotide sequence: TGTGCCAGCAGCTTAAAGGTTCGGGTTGCGGGGGATTCACCCCTCCACTTT. This sequence encodes CASSLKVRVAGDSPLHF.

The chain is built from TRBV9 and TRBJ2-7, with D possibly matching TRBD2 (5 bases). V lost 0 bases and J 2 bases, leaving 12 bases between the germline ends. Germline V gene data show CDR1 as SGDLS and CDR2 as YYNGEE. This CDR3 region has 15 residues. Written as DNA, the CDR3 is TGTGCCAGCAGCGTAGACGGACTGGCTACCTACGAGCAGTACTTC. This translates into CASSVDGLATYEQYF.

The chain uses TRBV7-9 and TRBJ1-3; D might be TRBD1 (5 bases). V was trimmed by 4 bases and J by 4 bases, leaving 23 bases between them. CDR3 length: 18 residues. CDR1 and CDR2 from the germline V gene are SEHNR and FQNEAQ (reference sequence). CDR3 DNA sequence: TGTGCCAGCAGCTCATCAAAACCCATCAAGGGGCTAGGAAACACCATATATTTT. It is translated as CASSSSKPIKGLGNTIYF.

V and J are TRBV28 and TRBJ2-6, with D hard to call. Germline V gene sequence: CDR1 MDHEN, CDR2 SYDVKM. The CDR3 spans 18 residues. The ends were cut back, 7 bases at V and 4 bases at J, with 23 bases in the middle. The CDR3 nucleotides read TGTGCCAGCACTAAAACGACCGGAAAGAGGTCCGGGGCCAACGTCCTGACTTTC. Encoded protein: CASTKTTGKRSGANVLTF.

The CDR3 loop is CASLWGGINEQYF. The CDR3 DNA sequence: TGTGCCAGCCTCTGGGGCGGGATCAACGAGCAGTACTTC. This chain uses TRBV2 with TRBJ2-7; TRBD2 is a possible D gene (6 bases). The CDR3 length is 13 residues. Trimming pared 8 bases from V and 5 bases from J, leaving 16 bases between. Germline CDR1 reads SNHLY; CDR2 reads FYNNEI.

V usage is TRBV4-3 and J usage is TRBJ1-2; D might be TRBD1 (5 bases). V dropped 0 bases and J dropped 5 bases, with 10 bases sitting between them. Germline-derived CDR1 and CDR2 are LGHNA and YSLEER. The CDR3 has 14 amino acids. The CDR3 sequence is CASSQDPQAYGYTF. In DNA form, the CDR3 reads TGCGCCAGCAGCCAAGATCCACAGGCATATGGCTACACCTTC.

This clone was recorded once. This chain uses TRBV30 with TRBJ2-2, with 11 bases fitting TRBD2. The CDR3 consists of 17 residues. Per the germline V gene, CDR1 is GTSNPN and CDR2 is SVGIG (reference sequence). Trimming at V came to 6 bases and at J to 2 bases, leaving 11 bases not matched to a gene. CDR3 DNA sequence: TGTGCCTGTCCTCCCCCGGGACTAGCGGTAAACACCGGGGAGCTGTTTTTT. Protein: CACPPPGLAVNTGELFF.

The chain employs TRBV30 and TRBJ1-1; 11 bases map to TRBD1. This CDR3 has 14 amino acids. Per the germline V gene, CDR1 is GTSNPN and CDR2 is SVGIG (reference sequence). V trimming: 8 bases; J trimming: 0 bases; junction bases outside the gene matches: 5. The chain's CDR3 is CALGQGAMNTEAFF. CDR3 coding DNA: TGTGCCCTTGGACAGGGGGCCATGAACACTGAAGCTTTCTTT.

This clone was seen more than once but under ten times. The chain recombines TRBV2 with TRBJ1-2; D may be TRBD1 (5 bases). Germline CDR1 is SNHLY and CDR2 is FYNNEI. Trimming left V 1 base short and J 6 bases short, with 9 bases between. CDR3 length equals 13 residues. CDR3 nucleotide sequence: TGTGCCAGCAGTGAAGGCAGGGCGGATGGCTACACCTTC. Encoded protein: CASSEGRADGYTF.

This clone was picked up a small number of times. V usage is TRBV5-1 and J usage is TRBJ1-2, with D unresolved. The CDR3 covers 12 residues. Between the trimmed V and J ends, which lost 3 bases and 7 bases, there was a span of 10 bases. Looked up from germline, CDR1 is SGHRS and CDR2 is YFSETQ. The CDR3, as DNA: TGCGCCAGCAGCTCGGAGGGAGGTGGCTACACCTTC. It yields the protein CASSSEGGGYTF.

The J gene is TRBJ1-3, the V gene TRBV9; D uncertain. The CDR3 sequence is 13 residues long. Trimming removed 3 bases at V and 5 bases at J, with 9 bases between. Germline CDR1 SGDLS, CDR2 YYNGEE. For the CDR3, the DNA is TGTGCCAGCAGCGCCGGGATGAGAAACACCATATATTTT. This sequence encodes CASSAGMRNTIYF.

This chain links TRBV6-5 with TRBJ2-7; 11 positions match TRBD2. Germline CDR1 MNHEY, CDR2 SVGAGI. V dropped 6 bases and J dropped 7; count of bases not matched to a gene: 11. The CDR3 is 15 amino acids. The CDR3, as DNA: TGTGCCAGCAGGAGGGGGACTAGCGGAATGGGGGAGCAGTACTTC. It is translated as CASRRGTSGMGEQYF.

Only a few counts were recorded for this clone. CDR3 protein: CASSLTAIAGNTIYF. The CDR3 DNA sequence: TGTGCCAGCAGCTTAACTGCGATAGCTGGAAACACCATATATTTT. V and J are TRBV7-9 and TRBJ1-3; D ambiguous. Germline V lookup: CDR1 SEHNR, CDR2 FQNEAQ (reference sequence). This CDR3 spans 15 amino acids. Trimming took 2 bases from V and 2 from J, leaving 10 bases between them.

The chain uses TRBV30 and TRBJ1-6; D remains unclear. V gave up 0 bases and J gave up 9 bases, with 3 bases separating them. The germline V gene encodes CDR1 GTSNPN and CDR2 SVGIG (reference sequence). The length of the CDR3 is 11 residues. The CDR3 region is CAWSVSSPLHF. CDR3 nucleotide sequence: TGTGCCTGGAGTGTCTCTTCACCCCTCCACTTT.